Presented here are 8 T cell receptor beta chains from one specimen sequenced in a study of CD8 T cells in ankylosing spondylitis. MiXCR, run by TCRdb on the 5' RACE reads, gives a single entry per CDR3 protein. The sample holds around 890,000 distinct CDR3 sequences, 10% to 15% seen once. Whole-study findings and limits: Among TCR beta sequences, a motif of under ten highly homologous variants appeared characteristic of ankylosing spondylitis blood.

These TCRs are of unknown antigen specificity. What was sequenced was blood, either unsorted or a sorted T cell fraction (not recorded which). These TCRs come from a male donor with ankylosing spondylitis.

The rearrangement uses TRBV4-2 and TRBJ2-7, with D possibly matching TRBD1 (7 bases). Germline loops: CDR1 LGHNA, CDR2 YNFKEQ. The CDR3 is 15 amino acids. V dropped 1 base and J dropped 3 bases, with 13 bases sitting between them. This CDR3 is CASSQGGTVFYEQYF. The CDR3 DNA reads TGTGCCAGCAGCCAAGGCGGGACAGTTTTCTACGAGCAGTACTTC.

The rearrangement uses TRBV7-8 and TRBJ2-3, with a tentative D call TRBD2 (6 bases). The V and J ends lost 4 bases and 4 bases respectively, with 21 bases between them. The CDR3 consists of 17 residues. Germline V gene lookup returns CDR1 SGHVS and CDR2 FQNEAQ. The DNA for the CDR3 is TGTGCCAGCAGCTCCCCCAGGAGGGGCCTGCAGGCAGATACGCAGTATTTT. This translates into CASSSPRRGLQADTQYF.

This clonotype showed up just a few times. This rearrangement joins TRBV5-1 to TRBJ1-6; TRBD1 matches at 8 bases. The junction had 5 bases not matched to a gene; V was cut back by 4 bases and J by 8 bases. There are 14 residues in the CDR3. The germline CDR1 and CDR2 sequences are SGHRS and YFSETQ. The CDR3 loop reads CASSLDRAYSPLHF. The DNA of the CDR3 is TGCGCCAGCAGCCTGGACAGGGCGTATTCACCCCTCCACTTT. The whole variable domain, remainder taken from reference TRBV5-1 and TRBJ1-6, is KAGVTQTPRYLIKTRGQQVTLSCSPISGHRSVSWYQQTPGQGLQFLFEYFSETQRNKGNFPGRFSGRQFSNSRSEMNVSTLELGDSALYLCASSLDRAYSPLHFGNGTRLTVT.

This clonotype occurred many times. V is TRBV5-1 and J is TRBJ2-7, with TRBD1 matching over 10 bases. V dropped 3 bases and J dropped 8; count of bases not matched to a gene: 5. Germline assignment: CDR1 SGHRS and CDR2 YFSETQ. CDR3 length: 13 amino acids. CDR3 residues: CASSSGTGAKQYF. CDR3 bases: TGCGCCAGCAGCTCCGGGACAGGGGCGAAGCAGTACTTC.

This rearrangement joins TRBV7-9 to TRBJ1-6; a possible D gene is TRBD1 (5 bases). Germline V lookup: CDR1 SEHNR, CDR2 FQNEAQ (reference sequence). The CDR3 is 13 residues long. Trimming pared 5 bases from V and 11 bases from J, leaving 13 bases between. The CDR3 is CASSQEGNAPLHF. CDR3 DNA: TGTGCCAGCAGCCAAGAGGGGAACGCACCCCTCCACTTT.

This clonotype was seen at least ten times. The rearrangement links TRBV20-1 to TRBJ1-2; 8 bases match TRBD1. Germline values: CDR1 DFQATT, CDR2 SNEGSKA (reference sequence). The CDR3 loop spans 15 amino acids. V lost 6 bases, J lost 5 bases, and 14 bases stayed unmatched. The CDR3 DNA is TGCAGTGCCTGGGGCGGGACAGGCCCATCGTATGGCTACACCTTC. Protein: CSAWGGTGPSYGYTF.

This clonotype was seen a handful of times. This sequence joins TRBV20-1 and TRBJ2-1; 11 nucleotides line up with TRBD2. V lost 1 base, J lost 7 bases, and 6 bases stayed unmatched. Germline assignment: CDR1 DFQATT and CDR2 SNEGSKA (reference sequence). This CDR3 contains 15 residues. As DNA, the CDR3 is TGCAGTGCTAGAGCCACTAGCGGGAGAAAAAATGAGCAGTTCTTC. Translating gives CSARATSGRKNEQFF.

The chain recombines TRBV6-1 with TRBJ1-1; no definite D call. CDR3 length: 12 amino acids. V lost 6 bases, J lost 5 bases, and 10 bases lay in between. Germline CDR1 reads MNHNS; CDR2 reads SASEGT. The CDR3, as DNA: TGTGCCAGCAGAAGACTGAGTACTGAAGCTTTCTTT. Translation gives CASRRLSTEAFF.